The 27 T cell receptor beta chains in this list originate from one sample, sequenced in a study of blood T cell repertoires in COVID-19. Assay used: immunoSEQ multiplex PCR; TCRdb lists only in-frame clones, some missing. The data hold 100,000 to 150,000 clones, with 88% observed a single time. What was sequenced was peripheral blood. The origin of the receptors is a woman in her forties or fifties with active or convalescent COVID-19.

The V gene is TRBV10-3, the J gene TRBJ2-5; 7 bases agree with TRBD1. The CDR3 has 14 amino acids. Germline values: CDR1 ENHRY, CDR2 SYGVKD. Trimming removed 4 bases from V and 3 bases from J; junction bases left unmatched: 5. CDR3 nucleotides: TGTGCCATCAGTGGTTACAGGGGAAAAGAGACCCAGTACTTC. It is translated as CAISGYRGKETQYF.

This chain joins TRBV4-3 and TRBJ2-1; D not certain. Germline V gene lookup returns CDR1 LGHNA and CDR2 YSLEER. The germline V and J ends were trimmed by 0 bases and 8 bases, with 11 bases remaining between them. CDR3 length equals 14 residues. The CDR3 DNA reads as TGCGCCAGCAGCCAAGATGAACAGTTCTATGAGCAGTTCTTC. It encodes CASSQDEQFYEQFF.

There are a few counts of this clone. The chain is built from TRBV11-2 and TRBJ1-3; D unresolved. This CDR3 has 15 residues. V was clipped by 3 bases and J by 4 bases, with 13 bases between them. Germline-derived CDR1 and CDR2 are SGHAT and FQNNGV. For the CDR3, the DNA is TGTGCCAGCAGCTTCGATCCCAGGATGGGAAACACCATATATTTT. Translated, it gives CASSFDPRMGNTIYF.

The rearrangement links TRBV28 to TRBJ2-5, with 9 bases fitting TRBD2. Per the germline V gene, CDR1 is MDHEN and CDR2 is SYDVKM. With V trimmed by 2 bases and J by 5 bases, 3 bases remained unmatched. CDR3 length equals 14 residues. The CDR3 is CASSLAGGKETQYF. DNA of the CDR3: TGTGCCAGCAGTTTAGCGGGAGGGAAGGAGACCCAGTACTTC.

The V call is TRBV7-2, the J call TRBJ1-1, with 8 bases that match TRBD1. The CDR3 contains 15 residues. Germline-derived CDR1 and CDR2 are SGHTA and FQGNSA. After removal of 6 bases from V and 2 bases from J, the junction contained 8 bases not matched to a gene. The CDR3 loop reads CASRENRGFNTEAFF. CDR3 DNA: TGTGCCAGCAGGGAAAACAGGGGGTTCAACACTGAAGCTTTCTTT.

This chain connects TRBV19 to TRBJ1-4; 7 nucleotides align to TRBD1. V shed 3 bases and J 7 bases; nucleotides not matched to a gene: 5. There are 14 residues in the CDR3. The V gene's germline CDR1 is LNHDA and CDR2 SQIVND (reference sequence). CDR3 residues: CASSMEGAFEKLFF. The CDR3 coding sequence is TGTGCCAGTAGTATGGAGGGGGCCTTTGAAAAACTGTTTTTT.

This chain connects TRBV2 to TRBJ2-5; 14 nucleotides line up with TRBD2. V gave up 5 bases and J gave up 5 bases; unmatched junction bases: 1. The CDR3 runs to 14 residues. Looked up from germline, CDR1 is SNHLY and CDR2 is FYNNEI. The CDR3 DNA is TGTGCCAGCAGTAGGACTAGCGGGAGGGAGACCCAGTACTTC. Amino acids: CASSRTSGRETQYF.

This chain links TRBV19 with TRBJ1-1; D perhaps matches TRBD1 (5 bases). The ends were cut back, 6 bases at V and 2 bases at J, with 13 bases in the middle. CDR3 length: 14 residues. Per the germline V gene, CDR1 is LNHDA and CDR2 is SQIVND (reference sequence). CDR3 coding DNA: TGTGCCAGTAGGACTGACAGACCAAACACTGAAGCTTTCTTT. Translation gives CASRTDRPNTEAFF.

The gene calls are TRBV4-3 and TRBJ2-1; possibly TRBD1 for D (7 bases). This CDR3 has 16 residues. Trimming removed 0 bases from V and 5 bases from J, with 14 bases in between. Germline V gene sequence: CDR1 LGHNA, CDR2 YSLEER. CDR3 nucleotide sequence: TGCGCCAGCAGCCAAGAACAGCCCAGGGGGGACAATGAGCAGTTCTTC. As protein: CASSQEQPRGDNEQFF.

This chain joins TRBV6-5 and TRBJ2-7, with 9 bases matching TRBD1. The junction had 5 bases not matched to a gene; V was cut back by 0 bases and J by 2 bases. This CDR3 is 16 amino acids long. Germline V gives CDR1 MNHEY, CDR2 SVGAGI. The CDR3 nucleotides read TGTGCCAGCAGTTACTCACGGGACAGGGCAACCTACGAGCAGTACTTC. Translation gives CASSYSRDRATYEQYF.

The rearrangement joins TRBV28 to TRBJ2-1, with 9 nucleotides matching TRBD1. V gave up 5 bases and J gave up 4 bases; unmatched junction bases: 9. Germline CDR1 reads MDHEN; CDR2 reads SYDVKM. The CDR3 length is 16 residues. CDR3 protein: CASSPTNGQGYNEQFF. CDR3 DNA sequence: TGTGCCAGCAGTCCCACGAACGGACAGGGGTACAATGAGCAGTTCTTC.

The chain joins TRBV15 to TRBJ1-5; D not certain. V lost 0 bases and J lost 5, with 8 bases in between. CDR3 length equals 14 residues. CDR1 LNHNV and CDR2 YYDKDF come from the germline V gene (reference sequence). The CDR3 here is CATSRDRGYQPQHF. The CDR3 nucleotides are TGTGCCACCAGCAGAGATCGGGGTTATCAGCCCCAGCATTTT.

The chain employs TRBV28 and TRBJ1-3, with D perhaps matching TRBD1 (6 bases). From germline, CDR1 is MDHEN and CDR2 SYDVKM. There are 15 residues in the CDR3. The V end was cut by 4 bases, the J end by 7 bases, with 17 bases between. The CDR3 region has the DNA TGTGCCAGCAGTTCTGACAGGAGCACCTTCAACACCATATATTTT. Translated: CASSSDRSTFNTIYF.

This clone came up a few times. This rearrangement joins TRBV4-1 to TRBJ2-7; TRBD1 matches at 9 bases. Germline CDR1 reads MGHRA; CDR2 reads YSYEKL. Unmatched junction bases numbered 6, after V lost 3 bases and J lost 6 bases. This CDR3 comprises 14 residues. Here the CDR3 DNA reads TGCGCCAGCAGCCACCCGGGACAGGGAGGCGAGCAGTACTTC. Translation gives CASSHPGQGGEQYF.

The J gene is TRBJ2-7, the V gene TRBV7-2; D is uncertain. CDR3 length equals 14 residues. Trimming took 1 base from V and 3 from J, leaving 10 bases between them. Per the germline V gene, CDR1 is SGHTA and CDR2 is FQGNSA. CDR3 region: CASSLGGSVYEQYF. The CDR3, as DNA: TGTGCCAGCAGCTTAGGCGGTTCAGTCTACGAGCAGTACTTC.

CDR3 sequence reads: CASSLIEQHQPQHF. DNA of the CDR3: TGTGCCAGCAGTTTAATAGAACAGCATCAGCCCCAGCATTTT. The rearrangement links TRBV28 to TRBJ1-5; the D is unclear. V gave up 2 bases and J gave up 5 bases, with 10 bases separating them. CDR3 length: 14 amino acids. Germline lookup yields CDR1 MDHEN and CDR2 SYDVKM.

V usage is TRBV30 and J usage is TRBJ2-7; 9 bases match TRBD2. The CDR3 is made up of 14 amino acids. With V trimmed by 6 bases and J by 3 bases, 9 bases remained unmatched. CDR1 GTSNPN and CDR2 SVGIG come from the germline V gene (reference sequence). CDR3 DNA: TGTGCCTGTAGGCTAGCGGGACCACACTACGAGCAGTACTTC. Amino acid sequence: CACRLAGPHYEQYF.

The sample holds one count of this clone. V and J are TRBV9 and TRBJ2-3, with a tentative D call TRBD2 (5 bases). Trimming left V 5 bases short and J 8 bases short, with 12 bases between. Germline V CDR1 and CDR2: SGDLS, YYNGEE. The CDR3 totals 12 residues. The chain's CDR3 is CASSPERGTQYF. Written as DNA, the CDR3 is TGTGCCAGCAGTCCTGAACGGGGTACGCAGTATTTT.

The rearrangement links TRBV29-1 to TRBJ1-3, with a possible D match to TRBD1 (5 bases). The CDR3 loop spans 15 amino acids. Germline CDR1 reads SQVTM; CDR2 reads ANQGSEA. V lost 4 bases, J lost 1 base, and 14 bases lay in between. CDR3 region: CSVVGSRGSGNTIYF. DNA for the CDR3: TGCAGCGTTGTAGGGTCCCGGGGGTCTGGAAACACCATATATTTT. The whole variable domain, filled in from reference TRBV29-1 and TRBJ1-3, reads SAVISQKPSRDICQRGTSLTIQCQVDSQVTMMFWYRQQPGQSLTLIATANQGSEATYESGFVIDKFPISRPNLTFSTLTVSNMSPEDSSIYLCSVVGSRGSGNTIYFGEGSWLTVV.

The gene calls are TRBV6-6 and TRBJ2-3; 11 nucleotides align to TRBD2. V was pared by 5 bases and J by 5 bases, with 9 bases of the junction left unmatched. The germline V gene has CDR1 MNHNY and CDR2 SVGAGI (reference sequence). The CDR3 runs to 16 residues. The CDR3 region is CASSLILAGEGDTQYF. As DNA, the CDR3 is TGTGCCAGCAGTCTGATACTAGCGGGAGAAGGAGATACGCAGTATTTT.

The chain couples TRBV14 to TRBJ2-3; D is possibly TRBD1 (5 bases). Trimming removed 0 bases from V and 4 bases from J, with 14 bases in between. CDR1 and CDR2 (germline): SGHDN, FVKESK. The CDR3 runs to 16 residues. In DNA form, the CDR3 reads TGTGCCAGCAGCCAAGAAGTGGGGCAGCTAGCAGATACGCAGTATTTT. Protein: CASSQEVGQLADTQYF.

The V gene is TRBV18, the J gene TRBJ2-3, with 15 bases aligning to TRBD2. The V gene's germline CDR1 is KGHSH and CDR2 LQKENI. The CDR3 is 17 residues long. The J segment lost 3 bases and the V segment lost 3 bases, leaving 4 bases of the junction unmatched. In DNA form, the CDR3 reads TGTGCCAGCTCACCGGGACTAGCGGGAGGTCGGACAGATACGCAGTATTTT. It yields the protein CASSPGLAGGRTDTQYF.

With respect to this clone: This likely comes from a read error, as the CDR3 has no conserved phenylalanine or tryptophan at its end. This rearrangement joins TRBV5-1 to TRBJ1-2; 8 bases are a match to TRBD1. V gave up 7 bases and J gave up 2 bases; unmatched junction bases: 19. The CDR3 extends over 18 amino acids. CDR1 and CDR2 from the germline V gene are SGHRS and YFSETQ. The CDR3 reads CASYRAPGTGGTNYGYTS. In nucleotides, the CDR3 is TGCGCCAGCTATAGGGCCCCCGGGACAGGAGGAACCAACTATGGCTACACCTCC.

Here the CDR3 DNA reads TGTGCCAGCAGCTTGGAAGGACAGGGGGACGAGCAGTACTTC. This gives the protein CASSLEGQGDEQYF. This chain links TRBV11-3 with TRBJ2-7, with 10 bases lining up with TRBD1. There are 14 residues in the CDR3. V shed 3 bases and J 5 bases; nucleotides not matched to a gene: 4. Germline V gene data show CDR1 as SGHNT and CDR2 as YENEEA.

The J gene is TRBJ1-1, the V gene TRBV6-6; TRBD1 is a possible D gene (5 bases). Trimming removed 2 bases from V and 7 bases from J, with 14 bases in between. Germline CDR1 MNHNY, CDR2 SVGAGI (reference sequence). This CDR3 spans 14 amino acids. This CDR3 is CASSYPELQVEAFF. CDR3 DNA sequence: TGTGCCAGCAGTTACCCGGAACTACAGGTTGAAGCTTTCTTT.

This clone was counted a single time. This chain joins TRBV7-8 and TRBJ1-2; TRBD1 aligns across 9 bases. After removal of 5 bases from V and 5 bases from J, the junction contained 9 bases not matched to a gene. Germline lookup yields CDR1 SGHVS and CDR2 FQNEAQ. This CDR3 spans 15 amino acids. Here the CDR3 reads CASSRDRGSLYGYTF. CDR3 DNA: TGTGCCAGCAGCCGAGACAGGGGGAGTCTGTATGGCTACACCTTC.

V gene TRBV6-1 combines with J gene TRBJ2-7; D remains unclear. Trimming took 2 bases from V and 2 from J, leaving 16 bases between them. This CDR3 spans 16 amino acids. Germline V CDR1 and CDR2: MNHNS, SASEGT. The CDR3 is CASSERVGLWAYEQYF. CDR3 nucleotide sequence: TGTGCCAGCAGTGAACGGGTTGGCCTTTGGGCCTACGAGCAGTACTTC.